The 24 T cell receptor beta chains in this list originate from one sample, sequenced in a study of control samples from healthy donors and cancer patients. Clones were sequenced by immunoSEQ multiplex PCR, and TCRdb holds only the in-frame ones, with some missing. The repertoire holds roughly 76,000 clones, roughly 93% seen once, with roughly 1.3% in the top ten. The sample was PBMCs. The receptors come from a middle-aged woman with lung cancer.

The chain recombines TRBV10-3 with TRBJ1-1; D perhaps matches TRBD1 (5 bases). V lost 6 bases and J 5 bases, leaving 13 bases between the germline ends. Germline V lookup: CDR1 ENHRY, CDR2 SYGVKD. The CDR3 runs 13 residues. CDR3 sequence: CAISDGAGTEAFF. CDR3 nucleotides: TGTGCCATCAGCGATGGGGCTGGAACTGAAGCTTTCTTT.

The chain joins TRBV3-1 (or the pseudogene TRBV3-2) to TRBJ1-2; 9 bases match TRBD1. Trimming cost V 5 bases and J 5 bases; bases outside gene matches: 6. The CDR3 loop spans 14 amino acids. Germline lookup yields CDR1 LGHDT and CDR2 YNNKEL (reference sequence). The CDR3 protein is CASSDWTGEYGYTF. The CDR3 DNA reads as TGTGCCAGCAGCGATTGGACAGGGGAATATGGCTACACCTTC.

The rearrangement uses TRBV28 and TRBJ1-4; maybe TRBD1 (5 bases). Germline V gene sequence: CDR1 MDHEN, CDR2 SYDVKM. V gave up 2 bases and J gave up 5 bases, with 15 bases separating them. The CDR3 contains 16 residues. CDR3 residues: CASSLQGFGENEKLFF. For the CDR3, the DNA is TGTGCCAGCAGTTTACAGGGTTTCGGGGAGAATGAAAAACTGTTTTTT.

The V and J genes are TRBV28 and TRBJ2-7, with D uncertain. Between the trimmed V and J ends, which lost 9 bases and 6 bases, there was a span of 18 bases. Germline V lookup: CDR1 MDHEN, CDR2 SYDVKM. The CDR3 runs 13 residues. The CDR3 bases are TGTGCCAGTTACGTAGCCTCGGATGGCGAGCAGTACTTC. Translated: CASYVASDGEQYF.

The rearrangement uses TRBV1 and TRBJ1-1. TRBV1 has pseudogene status. This CDR3 has 15 residues. The CDR3 loop is CTSSQAGGPLTEAFF. The CDR3 DNA reads TGCACCAGCAGCCAAGCCGGGGGGCCTTTAACTGAAGCTTTCTTT.

The chain recombines TRBV6-5 with TRBJ2-1; TRBD1 agrees at 10 bases. V lost 6 bases, J lost 10 bases, and 3 bases stayed unmatched. Germline CDR1 MNHEY, CDR2 SVGAGI. The CDR3 is 12 residues long. The CDR3 nucleotides read TGTGCCAGCAGAACGACAGGGGGCGAGCAGTTCTTC. It codes for CASRTTGGEQFF.

Concerning this clone itself: At the DNA level, this CDR3 is encoded by other sequences in the same sample as well. The genes are TRBV7-6 and TRBJ2-2, with TRBD1 identical over 11 bases. V dropped 5 bases and J dropped 4; count of bases not matched to a gene: 3. Germline CDR1 reads SGHVS; CDR2 reads FNYEAQ. The CDR3 length is 15 residues. The CDR3: CASSVGTGGTGELFF. CDR3 in DNA: TGTGCCAGCAGCGTTGGGACAGGGGGCACCGGGGAGCTGTTTTTT.

V gene TRBV6-5 combines with J gene TRBJ2-3; 8 bases map to TRBD1. V shed 6 bases, J shed 2 bases, and the junction held 7 bases outside the gene matches. CDR1 and CDR2 (germline): MNHEY, SVGAGI. This CDR3 comprises 15 residues. CDR3 sequence reads: CASRRDRSTTDTQYF. The DNA for the CDR3 is TGTGCCAGCAGGAGGGACAGGAGTACCACAGATACGCAGTATTTT.

The rearrangement joins TRBV13 to TRBJ2-1; 9 bases match TRBD2. Germline V gene lookup returns CDR1 PRHDT and CDR2 FYEKMQ (reference sequence). The CDR3 length is 18 residues. The ends lost 4 bases at V and 7 bases at J; junction bases unmatched: 17. For the CDR3, the DNA is TGTGCCAGCAGCTCGCAAGGACTAGCGCCGTCTCCACAGAATGAGCAGTTCTTC. It encodes CASSSQGLAPSPQNEQFF.

V usage is TRBV11-2 and J usage is TRBJ2-4; 11 positions match TRBD2. The CDR3 is 17 residues long. V trimming: 4 bases; J trimming: 0 bases; junction bases outside the gene matches: 5. The germline V gene encodes CDR1 SGHAT and CDR2 FQNNGV. DNA for the CDR3: TGTGCCAGCAGCTACGCCGGGACTAGCGGAGCCAAAAACATTCAGTACTTC. Translation gives CASSYAGTSGAKNIQYF.

The chain has TRBV28 and TRBJ1-6, with 7 positions matching TRBD1. With 3 bases clipped from V and 7 bases from J, the junction kept 9 bases outside the gene matches. The germline CDR1 and CDR2 sequences are MDHEN and SYDVKM. The CDR3 has 16 amino acids. CDR3 protein: CASSFGTVILNSPLHF. The CDR3 nucleotides are TGTGCCAGCAGTTTCGGGACAGTAATACTGAATTCACCCCTCCACTTT.

The chain joins TRBV4-1 to TRBJ1-4, with a possible D match to TRBD1 (5 bases). The CDR3 length is 15 residues. The V gene's germline CDR1 is MGHRA and CDR2 YSYEKL. V shed 1 base and J shed 6 bases, with 12 bases lying between them. The CDR3: CASSQVPGGDEKLFF. For the CDR3, the DNA is TGCGCCAGCAGCCAAGTTCCGGGGGGGGATGAAAAACTGTTTTTT.

The chain is built from TRBV6-5 and TRBJ2-3, with 9 bases lining up with TRBD1. The germline gives CDR1 MNHEY, CDR2 SVGAGI. The CDR3 extends over 14 amino acids. The trim removed 5 bases at V and 7 bases at J, leaving 7 bases unmatched. The CDR3, as DNA: TGTGCCAGCAGTCCGGGGACAGGGACCAATACGCAGTATTTT. Translating it yields CASSPGTGTNTQYF.

The V gene is TRBV25-1, the J gene TRBJ1-5, with D tentatively TRBD1 (6 bases). Trimming removed 7 bases from V and 4 bases from J, with 11 bases in between. The CDR3 is 13 residues long. Per the germline V gene, CDR1 is MGHDK and CDR2 is SYGVNS. CDR3 nucleotide sequence: TGTGCCAGCATGGGGGGCCAAAATCAGCCCCAGCATTTT. The encoded protein is CASMGGQNQPQHF.

The V gene is TRBV10-3, the J gene TRBJ2-7; D unclear. Germline CDR1 is ENHRY and CDR2 is SYGVKD. The CDR3 spans 16 residues. V lost 2 bases and J 3 bases, leaving 17 bases between the germline ends. The CDR3 DNA reads TGTGCCATCAGTGAGGGGTCGAGCGTGAACCTCTACGAGCAGTACTTC. This sequence encodes CAISEGSSVNLYEQYF.

The CDR3 spells CALLDATYEQYF. In DNA form, the CDR3 reads TGTGCCTTGCTGGACGCTACCTACGAGCAGTACTTC. The chain recombines TRBV30 with TRBJ2-7; D uncertain. CDR1 GTSNPN and CDR2 SVGIG come from the germline V gene (reference sequence). The germline V and J ends were trimmed by 7 bases and 2 bases, with 12 bases remaining between them. The CDR3 has 12 amino acids.

This chain connects TRBV5-6 to TRBJ2-3, with 10 nucleotides matching TRBD1. From germline, CDR1 is SGHDT and CDR2 YYEEEE. The CDR3 contains 16 residues. The J segment lost 2 bases and the V segment lost 4 bases, leaving 7 bases of the junction unmatched. CDR3 loop: CASSDPGQGPTDTQYF. CDR3 DNA: TGTGCCAGCAGCGACCCGGGACAGGGGCCCACAGATACGCAGTATTTT.

In the case of this clone: This specimen includes other DNA sequences encoding the same CDR3. The V and J genes are TRBV2 and TRBJ2-7; a weak D match, TRBD1 (5 bases). CDR1 SNHLY and CDR2 FYNNEI come from the germline V gene. The CDR3 has 12 amino acids. Trimming took off 1 base at V and 4 bases at J, with 5 bases between the two ends. CDR3 residues: CASSEDRYEQYF. The DNA of the CDR3 is TGTGCCAGCAGTGAAGACAGGTACGAGCAGTACTTC.

The chain combines TRBV7-9 with TRBJ1-6; 10 positions match TRBD1. Germline CDR1 reads SEHNR; CDR2 reads FQNEAQ (reference sequence). The CDR3 runs to 14 residues. V gave up 10 bases and J gave up 9 bases; unmatched junction bases: 9. The CDR3 loop is CATGQGEGSSPLHF. As DNA, the CDR3 is TGTGCCACAGGACAGGGGGAGGGAAGTTCACCCCTCCACTTT.

The V and J genes are TRBV19 and TRBJ1-1; D might be TRBD1 (6 bases). With 5 bases removed from V and 6 bases from J, the gap between germline ends came to 7 bases. Germline V gene lookup returns CDR1 LNHDA and CDR2 SQIVND (reference sequence). This CDR3 has 11 amino acids. CDR3 loop: CASSQGPEAFF. For the CDR3, the DNA is TGTGCCAGTAGTCAGGGGCCTGAAGCTTTCTTT.

The chain couples TRBV12-5 to TRBJ1-1; no reliable D call. This CDR3 is built from 13 residues. Looked up from germline, CDR1 is LGHNT and CDR2 is FRNRAP. Trimming shortened V by 5 bases and J by 3 bases, and 10 bases separated the two germline ends. The chain's CDR3 is CASGMDGYTEAFF. DNA for the CDR3: TGTGCTAGTGGTATGGATGGATACACTGAAGCTTTCTTT.

The chain joins TRBV9 to TRBJ2-1, with TRBD2 matching over 16 bases. The CDR3 runs to 19 residues. The germline V gene has CDR1 SGDLS and CDR2 YYNGEE. V was pared by 0 bases and J by 7 bases, with 10 bases of the junction left unmatched. The CDR3 spells CASSVGAGTSGGALNEQFF. The CDR3 DNA reads as TGTGCCAGCAGCGTAGGGGCCGGGACTAGCGGGGGGGCCTTGAATGAGCAGTTCTTC.

This sequence joins TRBV29-1 and TRBJ1-3; D ambiguous. Trimming took 2 bases from V and 0 from J, leaving 17 bases between them. Germline-derived CDR1 and CDR2 are SQVTM and ANQGSEA. CDR3 size: 17 residues. CDR3 residues: CSVESTAEPRSGNTIYF. CDR3 sequence (DNA): TGCAGCGTTGAAAGTACAGCGGAACCTCGCTCTGGAAACACCATATATTTT.

This chain uses TRBV6-1 with TRBJ1-1; D unresolved. The CDR3 spans 14 residues. Germline values: CDR1 MNHNS, CDR2 SASEGT. With 3 bases removed from V and 4 bases from J, the gap between germline ends came to 12 bases. The CDR3 is CASSEEPGTTEAFF. The DNA of the CDR3 is TGTGCCAGCAGTGAGGAGCCTGGTACCACTGAAGCTTTCTTT.